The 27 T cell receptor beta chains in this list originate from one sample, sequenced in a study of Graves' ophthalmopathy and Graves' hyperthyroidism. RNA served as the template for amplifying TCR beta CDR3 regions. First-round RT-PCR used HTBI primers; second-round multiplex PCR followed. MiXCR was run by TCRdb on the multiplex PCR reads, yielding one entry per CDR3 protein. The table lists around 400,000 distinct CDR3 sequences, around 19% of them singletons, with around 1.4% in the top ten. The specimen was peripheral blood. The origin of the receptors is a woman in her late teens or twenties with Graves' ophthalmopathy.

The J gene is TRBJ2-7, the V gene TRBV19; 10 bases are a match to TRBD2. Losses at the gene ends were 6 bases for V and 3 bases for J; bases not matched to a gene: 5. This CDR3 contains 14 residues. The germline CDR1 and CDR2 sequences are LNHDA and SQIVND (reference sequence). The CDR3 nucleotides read TGTGCCAGTAGACGGACTAGCGGAAGCTACGAGCAGTACTTC. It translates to CASRRTSGSYEQYF.

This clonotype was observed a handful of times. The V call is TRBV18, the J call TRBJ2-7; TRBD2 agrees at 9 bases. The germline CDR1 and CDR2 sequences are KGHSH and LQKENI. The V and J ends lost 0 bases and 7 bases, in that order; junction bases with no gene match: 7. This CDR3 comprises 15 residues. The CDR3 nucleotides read TGTGCCAGCTCACCACCGATAGCGGGAGTACGAGAGCAGTACTTC. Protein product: CASSPPIAGVREQYF.

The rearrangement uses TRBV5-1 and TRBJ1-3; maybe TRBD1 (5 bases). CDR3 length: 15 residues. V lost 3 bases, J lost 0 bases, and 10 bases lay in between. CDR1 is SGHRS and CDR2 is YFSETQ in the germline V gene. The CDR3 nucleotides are TGCGCCAGCAGCTCTGGGACCGCCTCTGGAAACACCATATATTTT. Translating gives CASSSGTASGNTIYF.

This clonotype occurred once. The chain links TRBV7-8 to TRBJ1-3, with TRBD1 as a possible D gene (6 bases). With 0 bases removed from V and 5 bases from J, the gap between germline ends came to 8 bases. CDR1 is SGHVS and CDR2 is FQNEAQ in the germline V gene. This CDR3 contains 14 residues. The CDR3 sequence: CASSLAGGRNTIYF. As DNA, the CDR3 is TGTGCCAGCAGCTTAGCAGGGGGGAGAAACACCATATATTTT.

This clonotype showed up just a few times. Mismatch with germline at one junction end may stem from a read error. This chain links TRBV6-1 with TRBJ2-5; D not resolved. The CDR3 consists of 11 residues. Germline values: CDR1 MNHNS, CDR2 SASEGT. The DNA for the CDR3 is TGTTCCAGCAACCTTTGGGAGACCCAGTACTTC. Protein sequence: CSSNLWETQYF.

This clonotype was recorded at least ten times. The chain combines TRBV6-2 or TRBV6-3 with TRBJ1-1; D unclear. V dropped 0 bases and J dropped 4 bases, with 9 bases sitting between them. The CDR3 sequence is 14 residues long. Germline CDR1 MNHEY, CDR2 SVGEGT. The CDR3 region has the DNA TGTGCCAGCAGTTACTCGACCTGGGGCACTGAAGCTTTCTTT. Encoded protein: CASSYSTWGTEAFF.

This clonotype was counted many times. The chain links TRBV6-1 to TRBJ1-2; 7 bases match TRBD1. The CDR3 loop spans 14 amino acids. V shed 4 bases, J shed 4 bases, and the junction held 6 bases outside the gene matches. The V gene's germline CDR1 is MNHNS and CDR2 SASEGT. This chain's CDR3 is CASSAMTGIYGYTF. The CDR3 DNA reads TGTGCCAGCAGTGCCATGACAGGGATCTATGGCTACACCTTC.

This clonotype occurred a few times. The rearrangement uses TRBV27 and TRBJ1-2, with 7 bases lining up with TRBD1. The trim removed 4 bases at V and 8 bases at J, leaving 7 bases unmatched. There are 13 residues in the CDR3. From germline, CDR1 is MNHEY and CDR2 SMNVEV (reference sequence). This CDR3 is CASSSLTGRGYTF. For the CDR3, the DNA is TGTGCCAGCAGTTCCTTGACAGGGAGAGGCTACACCTTC.

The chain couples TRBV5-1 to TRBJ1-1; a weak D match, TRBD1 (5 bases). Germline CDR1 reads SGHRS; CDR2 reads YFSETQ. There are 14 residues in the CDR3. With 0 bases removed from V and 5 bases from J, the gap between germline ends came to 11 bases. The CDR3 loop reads CASSLGAAGTEAFF. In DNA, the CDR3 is TGCGCCAGCAGCTTGGGCGCGGCAGGGACTGAAGCTTTCTTT.

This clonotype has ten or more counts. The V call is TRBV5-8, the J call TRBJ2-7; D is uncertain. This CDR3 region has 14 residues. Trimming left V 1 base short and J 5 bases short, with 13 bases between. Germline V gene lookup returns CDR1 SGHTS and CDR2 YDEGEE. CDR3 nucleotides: TGTGCCAGCAGCTTGTCAGGAGCCCTCCACGAGCAGTACTTC. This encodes CASSLSGALHEQYF.

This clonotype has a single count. The CDR3 sequence: CASRPTESGNYGYTF. Here the CDR3 DNA reads TGTGCCAGCAGACCCACAGAATCGGGGAACTATGGCTACACCTTC. The chain joins TRBV6-1 to TRBJ1-2; D is undetermined. CDR1 is MNHNS, CDR2 SASEGT, per germline. V lost 6 bases and J 2 bases, leaving 16 bases between the germline ends. This CDR3 comprises 15 residues.

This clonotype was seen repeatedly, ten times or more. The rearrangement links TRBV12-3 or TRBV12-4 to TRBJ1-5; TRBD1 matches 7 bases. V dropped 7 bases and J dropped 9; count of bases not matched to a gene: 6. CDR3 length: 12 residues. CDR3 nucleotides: TGTGCCAGCAACAGGGGCGAGGGGCCCCAGCATTTT. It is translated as CASNRGEGPQHF.

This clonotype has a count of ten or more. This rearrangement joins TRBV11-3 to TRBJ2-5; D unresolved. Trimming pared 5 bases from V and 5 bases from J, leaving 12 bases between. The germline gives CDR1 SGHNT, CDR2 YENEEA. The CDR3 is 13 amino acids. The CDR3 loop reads CASSRALRETQYF. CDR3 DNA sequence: TGTGCCAGCAGCAGGGCTTTGCGGGAGACCCAGTACTTC. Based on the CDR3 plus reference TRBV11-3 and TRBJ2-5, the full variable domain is EAGVVQSPRYKIIEKKQPVAFWCNPISGHNTLYWYLQNLGQGPELLIRYENEEAVDDSQLPKDRFSAERLKGVDSTLKIQPAELGDSAVYLCASSRALRETQYFGPGTRLLVL.

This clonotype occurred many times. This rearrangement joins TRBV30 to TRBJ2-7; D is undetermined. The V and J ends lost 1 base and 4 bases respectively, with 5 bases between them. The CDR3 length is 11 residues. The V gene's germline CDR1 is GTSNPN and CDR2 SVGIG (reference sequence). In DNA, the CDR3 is TGTGCCTGGAGTGGTCTTTACGAGCAGTACTTC. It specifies CAWSGLYEQYF.

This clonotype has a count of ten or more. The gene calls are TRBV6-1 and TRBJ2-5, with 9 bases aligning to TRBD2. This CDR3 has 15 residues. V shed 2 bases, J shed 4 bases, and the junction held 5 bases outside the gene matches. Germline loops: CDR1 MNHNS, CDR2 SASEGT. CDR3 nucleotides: TGTGCCAGCAGTGAACGCCTAGCGGGGAGAGAGACCCAGTACTTC. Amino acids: CASSERLAGRETQYF.

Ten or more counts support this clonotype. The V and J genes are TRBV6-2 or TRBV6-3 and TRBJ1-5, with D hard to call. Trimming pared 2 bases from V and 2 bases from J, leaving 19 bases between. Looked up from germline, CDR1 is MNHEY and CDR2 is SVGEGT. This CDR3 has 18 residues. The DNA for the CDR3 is TGTGCCAGCAGTTACAAAGGCCCCCTACACAAGGGCAATCAGCCCCAGCATTTT. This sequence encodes CASSYKGPLHKGNQPQHF.

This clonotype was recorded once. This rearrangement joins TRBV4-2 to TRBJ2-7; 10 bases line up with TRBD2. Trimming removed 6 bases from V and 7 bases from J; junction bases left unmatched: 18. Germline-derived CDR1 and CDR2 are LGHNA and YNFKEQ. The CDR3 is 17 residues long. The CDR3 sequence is CASSYGPETSGSLEQYF. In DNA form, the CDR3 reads TGTGCCAGCAGTTACGGGCCCGAGACTAGCGGGTCCTTGGAGCAGTACTTC.

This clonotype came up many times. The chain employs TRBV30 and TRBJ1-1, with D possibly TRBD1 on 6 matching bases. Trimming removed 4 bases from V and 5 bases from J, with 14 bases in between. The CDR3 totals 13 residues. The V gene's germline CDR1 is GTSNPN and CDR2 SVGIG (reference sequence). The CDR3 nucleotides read TGTGCCTGGATCGGAGTCAGGGGTACTGAAGCTTTCTTT. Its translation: CAWIGVRGTEAFF.

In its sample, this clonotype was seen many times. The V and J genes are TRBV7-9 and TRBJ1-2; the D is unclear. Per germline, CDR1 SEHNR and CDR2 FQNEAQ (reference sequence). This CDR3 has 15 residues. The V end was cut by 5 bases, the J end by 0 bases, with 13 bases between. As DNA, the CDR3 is TGTGCCAGCAGCCCCCTAACGACGGCTAACTATGGCTACACCTTC. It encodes CASSPLTTANYGYTF.

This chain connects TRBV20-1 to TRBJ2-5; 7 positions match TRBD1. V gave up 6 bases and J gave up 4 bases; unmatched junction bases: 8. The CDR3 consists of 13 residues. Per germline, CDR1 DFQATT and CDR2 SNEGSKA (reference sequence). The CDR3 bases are TGCAGTGCCAGAAGAGGGGGCATAGAGACCCAGTACTTC. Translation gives CSARRGGIETQYF.

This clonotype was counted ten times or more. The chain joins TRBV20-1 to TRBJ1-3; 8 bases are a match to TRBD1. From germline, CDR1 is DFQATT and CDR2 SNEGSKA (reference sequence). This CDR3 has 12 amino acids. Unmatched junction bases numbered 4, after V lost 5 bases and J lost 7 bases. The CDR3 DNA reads TGCAGTGCTGGGGACAGGTGGAACACCATATATTTT. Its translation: CSAGDRWNTIYF.

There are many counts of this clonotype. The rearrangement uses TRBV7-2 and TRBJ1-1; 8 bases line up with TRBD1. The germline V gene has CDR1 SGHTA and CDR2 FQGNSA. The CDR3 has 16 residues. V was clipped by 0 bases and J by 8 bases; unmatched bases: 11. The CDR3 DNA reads TGTGCCAGCAGCTTAGCGATTTGGCAGGGGGCGAAGGAAGCTTTCTTT. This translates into CASSLAIWQGAKEAFF. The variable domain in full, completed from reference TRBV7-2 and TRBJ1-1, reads GAGVSQSPSNKVTEKGKDVELRCDPISGHTALYWYRQSLGQGLEFLIYFQGNSAPDKSGLPSDRFSAERTGGSVSTLTIQRTQQEDSAVYLCASSLAIWQGAKEAFFGQGTRLTVV.

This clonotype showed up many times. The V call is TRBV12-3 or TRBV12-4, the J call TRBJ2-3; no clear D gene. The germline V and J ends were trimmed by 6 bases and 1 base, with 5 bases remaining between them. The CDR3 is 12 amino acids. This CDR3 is CASSLRTDTQYF. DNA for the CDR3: TGTGCCAGCAGCCTTCGCACAGATACGCAGTATTTT.

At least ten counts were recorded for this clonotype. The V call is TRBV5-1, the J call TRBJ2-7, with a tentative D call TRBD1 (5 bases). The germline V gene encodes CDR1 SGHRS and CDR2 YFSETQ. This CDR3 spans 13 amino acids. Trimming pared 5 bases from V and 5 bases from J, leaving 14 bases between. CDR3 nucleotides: TGCGCCAGCAGAGGGGTCCGGGTTGACGAGCAGTACTTC. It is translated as CASRGVRVDEQYF.

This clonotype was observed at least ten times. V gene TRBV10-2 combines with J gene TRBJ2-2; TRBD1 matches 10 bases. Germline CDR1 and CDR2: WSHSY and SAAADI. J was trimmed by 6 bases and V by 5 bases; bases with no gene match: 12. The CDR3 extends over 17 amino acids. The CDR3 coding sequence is TGCGCCAGCAGTTTACCCCCGACAGGGGGCAGAGCCGGGGAGCTGTTTTTT. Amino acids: CASSLPPTGGRAGELFF.

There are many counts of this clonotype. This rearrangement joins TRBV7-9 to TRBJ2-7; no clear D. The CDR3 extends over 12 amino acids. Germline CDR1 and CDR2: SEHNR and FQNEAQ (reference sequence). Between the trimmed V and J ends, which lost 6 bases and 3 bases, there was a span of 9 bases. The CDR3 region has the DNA TGTGCCAGCAGTCTCGACAACTACGAGCAGTACTTC. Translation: CASSLDNYEQYF.

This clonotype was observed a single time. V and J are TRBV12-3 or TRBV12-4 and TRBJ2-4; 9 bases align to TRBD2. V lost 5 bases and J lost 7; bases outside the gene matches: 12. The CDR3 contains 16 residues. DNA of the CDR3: TGTGCCAGCAGTCGCTGGACTAGCGCGGGGGGTAACATTCAGTACTTC. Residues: CASSRWTSAGGNIQYF.